These 24 T cell receptor beta chains originate from one sample sequenced in a study of a mutant IDH1 vaccine in newly diagnosed glioma. The method was immunoSEQ multiplex PCR; TCRdb's version includes in-frame clones alone and lacks a portion of them. The sample records around 28,000 clones, more than 80% being singletons. Documented time point: week 5, during vaccination. Each vaccine dose was 300 ug of mutant IDH1 20-mer peptide, with topical imiquimod. No cognate antigen is known for these TCRs. This sample comprised PBMCs, obtained from a glioma patient whose treatment included an IDH1 peptide vaccine. The origin of the receptors is a man aged 18 to 30 with glioma.

This chain links TRBV10-1 with TRBJ2-2, with 8 nucleotides matching TRBD2. Trimming at V came to 5 bases and at J to 8 bases, leaving 7 bases not matched to a gene. Germline values: CDR1 WNHNN, CDR2 SYGVQD (reference sequence). This CDR3 region has 14 residues. CDR3 loop: CASSQAGVGGELFF. The CDR3 DNA is TGCGCCAGCAGTCAAGCGGGAGTGGGAGGGGAGCTGTTTTTT.

This clone was seen just once. The rearrangement links TRBV15 to TRBJ1-2; 8 nucleotides match TRBD1. The CDR3 is 15 residues long. The J segment lost 4 bases and the V segment lost 0 bases, leaving 4 bases of the junction unmatched. Germline V gives CDR1 LNHNV, CDR2 YYDKDF (reference sequence). In DNA, the CDR3 is TGTGCCACCAGCAGAGATTCGGGACAGGTCTATGGCTACACCTTC. Translation: CATSRDSGQVYGYTF.

The chain links TRBV5-1 to TRBJ1-1; 8 positions agree with TRBD1. Per the germline V gene, CDR1 is SGHRS and CDR2 is YFSETQ. The CDR3 is made up of 14 amino acids. With V trimmed by 0 bases and J by 5 bases, 3 bases remained unmatched. The CDR3 bases are TGCGCCAGCAGCTTGGGCAGGGGGCCGACTGAAGCTTTCTTT. This encodes CASSLGRGPTEAFF.

The V gene is TRBV30, the J gene TRBJ1-4; TRBD1 matches 8 bases. CDR1 and CDR2 from the germline V gene are GTSNPN and SVGIG (reference sequence). This CDR3 is 20 amino acids long. The J segment lost 0 bases and the V segment lost 0 bases, leaving 15 bases of the junction unmatched. The CDR3 spells CAWSVFGTGYSRATNEKLFF. The CDR3 DNA reads as TGTGCCTGGAGTGTATTTGGGACAGGTTATTCCCGAGCAACTAATGAAAAACTGTTTTTT.

Comments on this clone: It is unclear where the CDR3 begins or ends on the DNA, so no DNA is shown, and the CDR3 is as TCRdb lists it. This chain connects TRBV7-3 to TRBJ2-3. The CDR3 numbers 14 amino acids, ends counted. Germline V gene lookup returns CDR1 SGHTA and CDR2 FQGTGA. This chain's CDR3 is CASSFGPGTDTQYF.

The chain employs TRBV5-6 and TRBJ1-6; no clear D gene. Germline loops: CDR1 SGHDT, CDR2 YYEEEE. The CDR3 sequence is 13 residues long. V lost 0 bases and J lost 7, with 5 bases in between. CDR3 region: CASSLEGNSPLHF. CDR3 sequence (DNA): TGTGCCAGCAGCTTGGAGGGAAATTCACCCCTCCACTTT.

This chain uses TRBV4-2 with TRBJ2-2; D not resolved. The CDR3 sequence is 15 residues long. V lost 4 bases and J 4 bases, leaving 13 bases between the germline ends. Germline V CDR1 and CDR2: LGHNA, YNFKEQ. CDR3 sequence (DNA): TGTGCCAGCAGCCTGTCCTCTTCGGGCACCGGGGAGCTGTTTTTT. Protein sequence: CASSLSSSGTGELFF.

V usage is TRBV29-1 and J usage is TRBJ1-3; 7 bases are a match to TRBD1. The CDR3 spans 15 residues. V dropped 7 bases and J dropped 1; count of bases not matched to a gene: 10. Germline V gene lookup returns CDR1 SQVTM and CDR2 ANQGSEA. The CDR3 protein is CSAAKTGSSGNTIYF. The CDR3 region has the DNA TGCAGCGCCGCGAAGACAGGGTCGTCTGGAAACACCATATATTTT.

The chain has TRBV5-1 and TRBJ2-2; TRBD2 might be the D (6 bases). The CDR3 has 17 amino acids. The V gene lost 4 bases and the J gene lost 6 bases, with 22 bases spanning the gap. Germline V gene data show CDR1 as SGHRS and CDR2 as YFSETQ. The DNA for the CDR3 is TGCGCCAGCAGCCCCTCTGTACAGGTTGCGGGACCCGGGGAGCTGTTTTTT. It translates to CASSPSVQVAGPGELFF.

The V call is TRBV6-1, the J call TRBJ2-7, with 9 bases that match TRBD1. CDR3 length: 15 amino acids. V was clipped by 4 bases and J by 5 bases; unmatched bases: 9. Germline CDR1 MNHNS, CDR2 SASEGT. The CDR3 DNA sequence: TGTGCCAGCAGTGGAATTCCGGGACAGGGTAACGAGCAGTACTTC. It codes for CASSGIPGQGNEQYF.

The chain carries TRBV19 and TRBJ1-2, with D perhaps TRBD1 (5 bases). In germline, CDR1 is LNHDA, CDR2 SQIVND (reference sequence). This CDR3 is built from 13 residues. Trimming shortened V by 5 bases and J by 3 bases, and 10 bases separated the two germline ends. The CDR3 here is CASSAGNHYGYTF. The CDR3 region has the DNA TGTGCCAGTAGTGCAGGGAACCACTATGGCTACACCTTC.

The chain combines TRBV14 with TRBJ1-6; 9 bases map to TRBD1. The CDR3 length is 16 residues. J was trimmed by 2 bases and V by 4 bases; bases with no gene match: 3. The germline gives CDR1 SGHDN, CDR2 FVKESK. The CDR3 is CASSRTGGTYNSPLHF. CDR3 sequence (DNA): TGTGCCAGCAGCCGAACAGGGGGCACCTATAATTCACCCCTCCACTTT.

The chain links TRBV19 to TRBJ1-5; D is uncertain. The V end lost 3 bases, the J end lost 1 base, and 13 bases lay between the germline ends. Looked up from germline, CDR1 is LNHDA and CDR2 is SQIVND (reference sequence). The length of the CDR3 is 16 residues. The CDR3 nucleotides read TGTGCCAGTAGTATGGAATCCAGGCGGAGCAATCAGCCCCAGCATTTT. It yields the protein CASSMESRRSNQPQHF.

The chain combines TRBV28 with TRBJ1-5; D may be TRBD1 (5 bases). V was trimmed by 3 bases and J by 5 bases, leaving 11 bases between them. Looked up from germline, CDR1 is MDHEN and CDR2 is SYDVKM. The CDR3 length is 14 residues. CDR3: CASSFWQGDQPQHF. The DNA for the CDR3 is TGTGCCAGCAGTTTCTGGCAGGGAGATCAGCCCCAGCATTTT.

This chain links TRBV5-4 with TRBJ2-7, with D uncertain. The germline V gene has CDR1 SGHNT and CDR2 YYREEE (reference sequence). The CDR3 sequence is 14 residues long. The germline V and J ends were trimmed by 4 bases and 2 bases, with 13 bases remaining between them. CDR3 sequence: CASSGFGRPYEQYF. The CDR3 DNA follows: TGTGCCAGCAGCGGGTTCGGGCGCCCCTACGAGCAGTACTTC.

CDR3 region: CASSRVINGGTQYF. CDR3 in DNA: TGTGCCAGCAGCAGAGTAATTAACGGAGGTACGCAGTATTTT. The chain links TRBV6-5 to TRBJ2-3; D perhaps matches TRBD2 (5 bases). Germline CDR1 and CDR2: MNHEY and SVGAGI. V dropped 6 bases and J dropped 8 bases, with 18 bases sitting between them. The CDR3 runs to 14 residues.

The gene calls are TRBV5-1 and TRBJ1-1; D not certain. CDR1 is SGHRS, CDR2 YFSETQ, per germline. The V end lost 3 bases, the J end lost 5 bases, and 14 bases lay between the germline ends. The CDR3 runs 14 residues. The CDR3 coding sequence is TGCGCCAGCAGCTCGACGGACCTGGGGACTGAAGCTTTCTTT. Encoded protein: CASSSTDLGTEAFF.

The genes are TRBV9 and TRBJ2-2; D may be TRBD1 (6 bases). CDR1 SGDLS and CDR2 YYNGEE come from the germline V gene. V lost 0 bases to trimming and J lost 0 bases, with 9 bases between them. This CDR3 has 16 amino acids. CDR3 in DNA: TGTGCCAGCAGCGTAGGACAGGCCGCGAACACCGGGGAGCTGTTTTTT. It translates to CASSVGQAANTGELFF.

The genes are TRBV30 and TRBJ1-4; D unclear. The CDR3 is 13 amino acids. Trimming pared 2 bases from V and 8 bases from J, leaving 12 bases between. From germline, CDR1 is GTSNPN and CDR2 SVGIG (reference sequence). DNA for the CDR3: TGTGCCTGGAGTCAACCCGTTAGGGAAAAACTGTTTTTT. It yields the protein CAWSQPVREKLFF.

This rearrangement joins TRBV28 to TRBJ1-2, with a tentative D call TRBD1 (6 bases). Deletions cut 4 bases from V and 4 bases from J, with 16 bases between. The V gene's germline CDR1 is MDHEN and CDR2 SYDVKM. This CDR3 contains 15 residues. CDR3 nucleotides: TGTGCCAGCAGTTCCACAGGGCCCGACCCCTATGGCTACACCTTC. The encoded protein is CASSSTGPDPYGYTF.

The chain combines TRBV15 with TRBJ2-1; a possible D gene is TRBD1 (6 bases). This CDR3 contains 13 residues. Germline V gene data show CDR1 as LNHNV and CDR2 as YYDKDF (reference sequence). Trimming left V 5 bases short and J 10 bases short, with 15 bases between. The DNA of the CDR3 is TGTGCCACCAGCCGCCGAGACAGGCAAGAGCAGTTCTTC. Translating it yields CATSRRDRQEQFF.

This clone was observed a handful of times. V and J are TRBV2 and TRBJ1-1; D may be TRBD1 (5 bases). V was pared by 1 base and J by 9 bases, with 15 bases between. This CDR3 has 14 residues. In germline, CDR1 is SNHLY, CDR2 FYNNEI. Written as DNA, the CDR3 is TGTGCCAGCAGTGAAGGGGTTCTTGGGGCCCAAGCTTTCTTT. Encoded protein: CASSEGVLGAQAFF.

This clone was counted a single time. This chain connects TRBV6-5 to TRBJ2-3; D not resolved. This CDR3 has 13 amino acids. CDR1 and CDR2 from the germline V gene are MNHEY and SVGAGI. Deletions cut 6 bases from V and 6 bases from J, with 13 bases between. Here the CDR3 DNA reads TGTGCCAGCAGGGCCACCGCCAGTGATACGCAGTATTTT. Its translation is CASRATASDTQYF.

The chain combines TRBV14 with TRBJ2-7; TRBD2 agrees at 7 bases. Germline CDR1 is SGHDN and CDR2 is FVKESK. This CDR3 spans 15 amino acids. V gave up 3 bases and J gave up 7 bases; unmatched junction bases: 12. This CDR3 is CASSHGLGGLREQYF. The CDR3 DNA reads TGTGCCAGCAGCCATGGGCTGGGAGGGCTTCGGGAGCAGTACTTC. The complete variable domain, with remaining parts taken from reference TRBV14 and TRBJ2-7, reads EAGVTQFPSHSVIEKGQTVTLRCDPISGHDNLYWYRRVMGKEIKFLLHFVKESKQDESGMPNNRFLAERTGGTYSTLKVQPAELEDSGVYFCASSHGLGGLREQYFGPGTRLTVT.